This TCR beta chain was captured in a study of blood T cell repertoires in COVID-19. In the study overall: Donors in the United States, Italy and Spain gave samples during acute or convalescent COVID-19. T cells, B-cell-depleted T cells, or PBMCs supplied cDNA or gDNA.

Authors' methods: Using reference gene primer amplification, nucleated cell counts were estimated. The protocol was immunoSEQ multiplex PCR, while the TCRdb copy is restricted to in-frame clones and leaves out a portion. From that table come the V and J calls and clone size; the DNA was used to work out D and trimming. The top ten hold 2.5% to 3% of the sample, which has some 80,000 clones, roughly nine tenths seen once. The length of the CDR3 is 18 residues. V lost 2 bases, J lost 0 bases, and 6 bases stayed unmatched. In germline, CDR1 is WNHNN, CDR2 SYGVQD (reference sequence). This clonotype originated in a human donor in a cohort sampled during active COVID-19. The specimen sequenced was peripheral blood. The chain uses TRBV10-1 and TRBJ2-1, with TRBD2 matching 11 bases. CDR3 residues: CASSETSGSDSSYNEQFF. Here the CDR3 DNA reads TGCGCCAGCAGTGAGACTAGCGGGAGTGACAGCTCCTACAATGAGCAGTTCTTC.